Sequencing of this T cell receptor beta chain was carried out in a study of blood T cell repertoires in COVID-19. Study in general: Sites across the United States, Italy and Spain contributed samples from acute and convalescent COVID-19. T cells, B-cell-depleted T cells, or PBMCs supplied cDNA or gDNA.

Authors' data handling: Estimation of nucleated cell counts relied on the amplification of reference gene primers. The protocol was immunoSEQ multiplex PCR, while the TCRdb copy is restricted to in-frame clones and leaves out a portion. The V and J calls and the clone size are those of that table, but D and trimming were determined from the DNA. Of approximately 110,000 clones listed, 85% are singletons. Germline CDR1 reads LNHDA; CDR2 reads SQIVND (reference sequence). This CDR3 comprises 15 residues. The V segment lost 5 bases and the J segment 2 bases; nucleotides outside the gene matches: 4. This receptor was identified in a human donor in a cohort sampled during active COVID-19. The sequencing input was peripheral blood. The chain employs TRBV19 and TRBJ2-2; 8 bases match TRBD1. The CDR3 sequence is CASSETGVNTGELFF. The CDR3 region has the DNA TGTGCCAGTAGTGAGACAGGGGTTAACACCGGGGAGCTGTTTTTT. The variable domain in full, completed from reference TRBV19 and TRBJ2-2, reads DGGITQSPKYLFRKEGQNVTLSCEQNLNHDAMYWYRQDPGQGLRLIYYSQIVNDFQKGDIAEGYSVSREKKESFPLTVTSAQKNPTAFYLCASSETGVNTGELFFGEGSRLTVL.